The clone carrying this TCR beta chain has only a few counts. The data originate from a study of T-cell memory formation after mild COVID-19. V was trimmed by 0 bases and J by 2 bases, leaving 9 bases between them. CDR1 is SGHRS and CDR2 is YFSETQ in the germline V gene. CDR3 length equals 14 residues. TCRdb independently ran MiXCR on the 5' RACE reads; one entry per CDR3 protein. Of about 130,000 distinct CDR3 sequences in the sample, around 6.3% were seen once. The sequence was collected from an adult woman who had mild COVID-19 (a few samples of this study predate the infection). Cell type and time point are not known. Sequencing was performed on PBMCs or a T cell subset sorted from them (not recorded which). The chain uses TRBV5-1 and TRBJ2-7; D is ambiguous. CDR3 sequence: CASSLAAGPYEQYF. The DNA of the CDR3 is TGCGCCAGCAGCTTGGCCGCAGGACCCTACGAGCAGTACTTC. The complete variable domain, with remaining parts taken from reference TRBV5-1 and TRBJ2-7, reads KAGVTQTPRYLIKTRGQQVTLSCSPISGHRSVSWYQQTPGQGLQFLFEYFSETQRNKGNFPGRFSGRQFSNSRSEMNVSTLELGDSALYLCASSLAAGPYEQYFGPGTRLTVT.